The 7 T cell receptor beta chains below all came from one sample that was sequenced in a study of radiation and T cells in renal cell carcinoma. Assay: immunoSEQ multiplex PCR; the TCRdb copy retains only in-frame clones and omits some. The profile covers about 15,000 clones, with 62% appearing a single time and approximately 16% taken by the ten largest. Stated treatment: treatment-naive control, cytoreductive nephrectomy. The material was tumor tissue, obtained from a patient whose treatment was nephrectomy without radiotherapy. The receptors stem from a man in his 60s with renal cell carcinoma.

This sequence joins TRBV6-6 and TRBJ2-7; D may be TRBD1 (6 bases). From germline, CDR1 is MNHNY and CDR2 SVGAGI (reference sequence). The CDR3 runs to 12 residues. V was trimmed by 5 bases and J by 4 bases, leaving 9 bases between them. The CDR3 here is CASSPQGYEQYF. As DNA, the CDR3 is TGTGCCAGCAGTCCACAGGGTTACGAGCAGTACTTC.

The chain employs TRBV7-2 and TRBJ1-4, with D unclear. V lost 5 bases to trimming and J lost 5 bases, with 12 bases between them. The CDR3 length is 14 residues. Per germline, CDR1 SGHTA and CDR2 FQGNSA. DNA of the CDR3: TGTGCCAGCAGCCCGAAGGGTTGGAATGAAAAACTGTTTTTT. Protein product: CASSPKGWNEKLFF.

The chain joins TRBV28 to TRBJ2-4, with TRBD2 matching 11 bases. V was clipped by 3 bases and J by 11 bases; unmatched bases: 6. From germline, CDR1 is MDHEN and CDR2 SYDVKM. This CDR3 spans 14 amino acids. DNA for the CDR3: TGTGCCAGCAGTTTTTCAACGGGACTAGCGGTTCAGTACTTC. As protein: CASSFSTGLAVQYF.

This clone came up once. The chain uses TRBV6-1 and TRBJ1-2; D is unclear. V was pared by 6 bases and J by 5 bases, with 19 bases between. CDR3 size: 15 residues. The germline V gene encodes CDR1 MNHNS and CDR2 SASEGT. DNA for the CDR3: TGTGCCAGCAGGCAGGCCAATTCCCTTGGGTATGGCTACACCTTC. Translating it yields CASRQANSLGYGYTF.

V usage is TRBV6-6 and J usage is TRBJ2-6, with D possibly called TRBD1 or TRBD2 (6 bases each). The germline CDR1 and CDR2 sequences are MNHNY and SVGAGI (reference sequence). The CDR3 totals 16 residues. Deletions cut 0 bases from V and 2 bases from J, with 8 bases between. In DNA, the CDR3 is TGTGCCAGCAGTTACTCGAGGGGGGCTGGGGCCAACGTCCTGACTTTC. Amino acid sequence: CASSYSRGAGANVLTF.

The chain couples TRBV11-2 to TRBJ2-7; TRBD1 or TRBD2 may be the D gene (5 bases each). The CDR3 loop spans 16 amino acids. The V end was cut by 5 bases, the J end by 2 bases, with 19 bases between. Germline CDR1 is SGHAT and CDR2 is FQNNGV. The CDR3 reads CASSPGLGASTYEQYF. In nucleotides, the CDR3 is TGTGCCAGCAGCCCCGGTCTCGGGGCCTCTACCTACGAGCAGTACTTC. Full variable domain (missing parts from reference TRBV11-2 and TRBJ2-7): EAGVAQSPRYKIIEKRQSVAFWCNPISGHATLYWYQQILGQGPKLLIQFQNNGVVDDSQLPKDRFSAERLKGVDSTLKIQPAKLEDSAVYLCASSPGLGASTYEQYFGPGTRLTVT.

The chain links TRBV30 to TRBJ2-5; D remains ambiguous. V gave up 3 bases and J gave up 5 bases, with 19 bases separating them. Germline lookup yields CDR1 GTSNPN and CDR2 SVGIG (reference sequence). This CDR3 region has 15 residues. CDR3 DNA: TGTGCCTGGAGGGCCCCCTTTGGAGCCCGGGAGACCCAGTACTTC. As protein: CAWRAPFGARETQYF.